This is a list of T cell receptor beta chains from one sample in a study of blood T cell repertoires in COVID-19. Method: immunoSEQ multiplex PCR; TCRdb's copy keeps in-frame clones and lacks some. Of around 120,000 clones listed, 80% were seen once; the top ten hold 1.5% to 2%. Source material: peripheral blood. All receptors come from a man between 65 and 85 years old with acute or convalescent COVID-19. Each CDR3 is given with its conserved first and last residue. Fields, in order: CDR3 DNA, CDR3 protein, D gene, V gene, clone size, J gene. D genes are given only for firm matches. Clone size appears in some rows only: once, few, many, or a class for an expanded clone.

CDR3nt: TGCAGTGCCCCCATCGGAGACACCATATATTTT; CDR3aa: CSAPIGDTIYF; d_gene: .; v_gene: TRBV20-1; abundance: once; j_gene: TRBJ1-3
CDR3nt: TGTGCCAGCAGCTTAGTCTCTCCCCTTCAGGGTGGCAATCAGCCCCAGCATTTT; CDR3aa: CASSLVSPLQGGNQPQHF; d_gene: .; v_gene: TRBV11-3; abundance: once; j_gene: TRBJ1-5
CDR3nt: TGCAGTGCTAGTTCGGGTTACAGGGACACTGAAGCTTTCTTT; CDR3aa: CSASSGYRDTEAFF; d_gene: .; v_gene: TRBV20-1; abundance: .; j_gene: TRBJ1-1
CDR3nt: TGTGCCAGCAGTCGACAGGCGGGCACAGATACGCAGTATTTT; CDR3aa: CASSRQAGTDTQYF; d_gene: .; v_gene: TRBV7-2; abundance: .; j_gene: TRBJ2-3
CDR3nt: TGTGCCAGCAGCCCCCGACAGGGGCAACTTCTTAACTATGGCTACACCTTC; CDR3aa: CASSPRQGQLLNYGYTF; d_gene: TRBD1; v_gene: TRBV13; abundance: few; j_gene: TRBJ1-2
CDR3nt: TGCGCCAGCAGCTGGGGGGTTAGTCGCCCCGAGCAGTACTTC; CDR3aa: CASSWGVSRPEQYF; d_gene: .; v_gene: TRBV5-1; abundance: .; j_gene: TRBJ2-7
CDR3nt: TGTGCCAGCAGTGACATTGGAGGGAATACGCAGTATTTT; CDR3aa: CASSDIGGNTQYF; d_gene: .; v_gene: TRBV6-4; abundance: .; j_gene: TRBJ2-3
CDR3nt: TGCGCCAGCAGCCCACAGATGTACAATGAGCAGTTCTTC; CDR3aa: CASSPQMYNEQFF; d_gene: .; v_gene: TRBV4-1; abundance: .; j_gene: TRBJ2-1
CDR3nt: TGCAGTGCTAGTCGCCGGGAACCATACAATGAGCAGTTCTTC; CDR3aa: CSASRREPYNEQFF; d_gene: .; v_gene: TRBV20-1; abundance: few; j_gene: TRBJ2-1
CDR3nt: TGTGCCAGCAGCCGGACAGGGGAACCTTATTACAATGAGCAGTTCTTC; CDR3aa: CASSRTGEPYYNEQFF; d_gene: TRBD1; v_gene: TRBV7-6; abundance: .; j_gene: TRBJ2-1
CDR3nt: TGTGCCAGCAGCTTGTCGGGGGGACAGGGGGTTCTGCCTTTT; CDR3aa: CASSLSGGQGVLPF; d_gene: TRBD1; v_gene: TRBV5-5; abundance: .; j_gene: TRBJ2-3
CDR3nt: TGTGCCAGCTCGGGGGCAGGGTCCAACAGATGGGATCAGCCCCAGCATTTT; CDR3aa: CASSGAGSNRWDQPQHF; d_gene: .; v_gene: TRBV18; abundance: few; j_gene: TRBJ1-5
CDR3nt: TGCAGCGCCGCAACCGGGACTGGGTATGGCTACACCTTC; CDR3aa: CSAATGTGYGYTF; d_gene: .; v_gene: TRBV29-1; abundance: .; j_gene: TRBJ1-2
CDR3nt: TGTGCCAGCAGCTTGACTGCGGGAGGAGGAAACACCATATATTTT; CDR3aa: CASSLTAGGGNTIYF; d_gene: .; v_gene: TRBV7-8; abundance: once; j_gene: TRBJ1-3
CDR3nt: TGTGCCAGCAGGCACCGGGACTCGGGTGGAGATACGCAGTATTTT; CDR3aa: CASRHRDSGGDTQYF; d_gene: .; v_gene: TRBV2; abundance: .; j_gene: TRBJ2-3
CDR3nt: TGCGCCAGCAGTGAGTCCGACAGGGCCCGGTCGGCTTTCTTT; CDR3aa: CASSESDRARSAFF; d_gene: TRBD1; v_gene: TRBV10-2; abundance: .; j_gene: TRBJ1-1
CDR3nt: TGCGCCAGCAGCCTCTTAGCGGGGGGCCAAGAGACCCAGTACTTC; CDR3aa: CASSLLAGGQETQYF; d_gene: TRBD2; v_gene: TRBV4-1; abundance: .; j_gene: TRBJ2-5
CDR3nt: TGCGCCAGCAGCCAATGGACAGAAACCCAAGAGACCCAGTACTTC; CDR3aa: CASSQWTETQETQYF; d_gene: .; v_gene: TRBV4-1; abundance: .; j_gene: TRBJ2-5
CDR3nt: TGTGCCAGCAGTTTCCAACAGGGCCACGAGCAGTACTTC; CDR3aa: CASSFQQGHEQYF; d_gene: .; v_gene: TRBV28; abundance: .; j_gene: TRBJ2-7
CDR3nt: TGTGCCAGCAGCTTCCAGGGAACTAGCACAGATACGCAGTATTTT; CDR3aa: CASSFQGTSTDTQYF; d_gene: .; v_gene: TRBV14; abundance: .; j_gene: TRBJ2-3
CDR3nt: TGTGCCAGCGAGAGGACAGGGCGGGGCTACACCTTC; CDR3aa: CASERTGRGYTF; d_gene: TRBD1; v_gene: TRBV6-5; abundance: .; j_gene: TRBJ1-2
CDR3nt: TGTGCCAGCAGCTTGACAGCGGGCAACTCCGGGGAGCTGTTTTTT; CDR3aa: CASSLTAGNSGELFF; d_gene: .; v_gene: TRBV11-2; abundance: .; j_gene: TRBJ2-2
CDR3nt: TGTGCCAGCAGCCCTGATATTCCGGGACAGGGACCACTACGCTATGGCTACACCTTC; CDR3aa: CASSPDIPGQGPLRYGYTF; d_gene: TRBD1; v_gene: TRBV3-1/TRBV3-2; abundance: .; j_gene: TRBJ1-2
CDR3nt: TGTGCCAGCAGCTTCGGACAGGGAGGTTCACCCCTCCACTTT; CDR3aa: CASSFGQGGSPLHF; d_gene: TRBD1; v_gene: TRBV7-8; abundance: once; j_gene: TRBJ1-6
CDR3nt: TGTGCCAGCAGCTTGGGCCCCCTTGGGACAGGGGGTAATCAGCCCCAGCATTTT; CDR3aa: CASSLGPLGTGGNQPQHF; d_gene: TRBD1; v_gene: TRBV5-6; abundance: .; j_gene: TRBJ1-5
CDR3nt: TGCAGCGTGGGACAGGGAGCTAACTATGGCTACACCTTC; CDR3aa: CSVGQGANYGYTF; d_gene: TRBD1; v_gene: TRBV29-1; abundance: .; j_gene: TRBJ1-2
CDR3nt: TGTGCCAGCAGCAGACGGGGACAACAGTATTTT; CDR3aa: CASSRRGQQYF; d_gene: .; v_gene: TRBV11-2; abundance: .; j_gene: TRBJ2-3
CDR3nt: TGCAGTGCTAGTTCCGGGACAGACTACAATGAGCAGTTCTTC; CDR3aa: CSASSGTDYNEQFF; d_gene: TRBD1; v_gene: TRBV20-1; abundance: .; j_gene: TRBJ2-1
CDR3nt: TGTGCCAGCAGCCCCGGACTAGCTGGGCCCTACGAGCAGTACTTC; CDR3aa: CASSPGLAGPYEQYF; d_gene: TRBD2; v_gene: TRBV6-5; abundance: .; j_gene: TRBJ2-7
CDR3nt: TGTGCCAGCGGAGCACGTTCAGCCCTCTACAATGAGCAGTTCTTC; CDR3aa: CASGARSALYNEQFF; d_gene: .; v_gene: TRBV28; abundance: .; j_gene: TRBJ2-1
CDR3nt: TGTGCCAGCAGCCCATCGAGGAGGTCCATATATTTT; CDR3aa: CASSPSRRSIYF; d_gene: .; v_gene: TRBV11-2; abundance: .; j_gene: TRBJ1-3
CDR3nt: TGTGCCACCAGTCCGGGGGTGGGAAATGAGCAGTTCTTC; CDR3aa: CATSPGVGNEQFF; d_gene: .; v_gene: TRBV24-1; abundance: .; j_gene: TRBJ2-1
CDR3nt: TGCGCCAGCAGCCTTACTCCGGGACAGGGCAATCAGCCCCAGCATTTT; CDR3aa: CASSLTPGQGNQPQHF; d_gene: TRBD1; v_gene: TRBV4-1; abundance: few; j_gene: TRBJ1-5
CDR3nt: TGCGCCAGCAGAGGGGGATTAATGAACACTGAAGCTTTCTTT; CDR3aa: CASRGGLMNTEAFF; d_gene: .; v_gene: TRBV5-1; abundance: .; j_gene: TRBJ1-1
CDR3nt: TGCGCCAGCAGATTGGGACTAGTCTTAAGGTATACGCAGTATTTT; CDR3aa: CASRLGLVLRYTQYF; d_gene: TRBD2; v_gene: TRBV10-1; abundance: .; j_gene: TRBJ2-3
CDR3nt: TGTGCCAGCAGTGAGGACAGGGGAAACGACGAGCAGTACTTC; CDR3aa: CASSEDRGNDEQYF; d_gene: TRBD1; v_gene: TRBV2; abundance: .; j_gene: TRBJ2-7
CDR3nt: TGTGCCAGCTCAGGAGGGACTAGCGGTTACAATGAGCAGTTCTTC; CDR3aa: CASSGGTSGYNEQFF; d_gene: TRBD2; v_gene: TRBV18; abundance: .; j_gene: TRBJ2-1
CDR3nt: TGTGCCAGCCAAAGTTTAGATCCAGGGGTCGACGAGCAGTACTTC; CDR3aa: CASQSLDPGVDEQYF; d_gene: .; v_gene: TRBV27; abundance: .; j_gene: TRBJ2-7
CDR3nt: TGTGCCAGCAGCTTAGGTGCCGGGGGGGCCGTCCATGAGCAGTTCTTC; CDR3aa: CASSLGAGGAVHEQFF; d_gene: TRBD2; v_gene: TRBV11-3; abundance: .; j_gene: TRBJ2-1